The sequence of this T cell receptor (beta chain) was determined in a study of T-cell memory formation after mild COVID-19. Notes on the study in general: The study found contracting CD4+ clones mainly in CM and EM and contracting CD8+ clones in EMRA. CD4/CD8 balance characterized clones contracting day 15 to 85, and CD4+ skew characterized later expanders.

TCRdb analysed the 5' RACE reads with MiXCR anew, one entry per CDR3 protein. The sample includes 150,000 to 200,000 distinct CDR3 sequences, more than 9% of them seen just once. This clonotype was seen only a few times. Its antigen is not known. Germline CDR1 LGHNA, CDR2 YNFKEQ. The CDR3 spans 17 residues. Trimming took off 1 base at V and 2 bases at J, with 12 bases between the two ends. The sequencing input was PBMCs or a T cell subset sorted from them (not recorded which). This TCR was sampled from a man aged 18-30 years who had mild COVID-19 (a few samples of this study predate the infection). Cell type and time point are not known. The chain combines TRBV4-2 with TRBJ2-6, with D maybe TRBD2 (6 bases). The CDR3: CASSQAGGGAGANVLTF. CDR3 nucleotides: TGTGCCAGCAGCCAAGCCGGGGGTGGGGCTGGGGCCAACGTCCTGACTTTC.